These 32 T cell receptor beta chains were all obtained from the same sample, sequenced in a study of cytomegalovirus exposure and HLA in healthy donors (dated by TCRdb to 2016 to 2017). Receptors were amplified or captured by the immunoSEQ multiplex PCR assay. For the multiplex PCR, a mixture combining 60 forward primers for TCR Vbeta segments and 13 reverse primers for TCR Jbeta segments was used. TCRdb obtained this table from immuneACCESS and retained in-frame rearrangements with V and J assigned. These tables miss some clones; where compared with another copy, unresolved V genes account for less than half of the shortfall, and the remainder is unexplained. This sample's table carries tens of thousands of clones. 15% of the sample is held by the ten biggest clonotypes. The sequencing input was PBMCs. The source is a man over 45 in good health and CMV-seropositive.

The chain uses TRBV6-1 and TRBJ2-7, with D possibly being TRBD1 (6 bases). Trimming cost V 5 bases and J 0 bases, with 11 bases left between them. The CDR3 has 14 residues. The germline V gene has CDR1 MNHNS and CDR2 SASEGT. In nucleotides, the CDR3 is TGTGCCAGCAGTCCGACAGGTATCTCCTACGAGCAGTACTTC. This sequence encodes CASSPTGISYEQYF.

The CDR3 region is CASSLIAGGGNTIYF. The CDR3 nucleotides are TGTGCCAGCAGCCTCATCGCGGGAGGTGGAAACACCATATATTTT. The rearrangement uses TRBV27 and TRBJ1-3; no firm D call. The germline CDR1 and CDR2 sequences are MNHEY and SMNVEV (reference sequence). Trimming cost V 6 bases and J 3 bases, with 15 bases left between them. The CDR3 is 15 residues long.

V and J are TRBV5-4 and TRBJ2-1, with 12 bases lining up with TRBD2. Germline CDR1 is SGHNT and CDR2 is YYREEE (reference sequence). The junction had 8 bases not matched to a gene; V was cut back by 4 bases and J by 0 bases. The CDR3 contains 18 residues. In DNA form, the CDR3 reads TGTGCCAGCAGCCCCCCGGGACTAGCGGGCAGCTCCTACAATGAGCAGTTCTTC. It encodes CASSPPGLAGSSYNEQFF. Full variable domain (missing parts from reference TRBV5-4 and TRBJ2-1): ETGVTQSPTHLIKTRGQQVTLRCSSQSGHNTVSWYQQALGQGPQFIFQYYREEENGRGNFPPRFSGLQFPNYSSELNVNALELDDSALYLCASSPPGLAGSSYNEQFFGPGTRLTVL.

The J gene is TRBJ1-1, the V gene TRBV6-5; D might be TRBD1 (6 bases). Germline CDR1 MNHEY, CDR2 SVGAGI. Trimming took 6 bases from V and 5 from J, leaving 13 bases between them. The CDR3 totals 13 residues. The CDR3 nucleotides read TGTGCCAGCAGGTACAGGGAGGGAACTGAAGCTTTCTTT. Its translation is CASRYREGTEAFF.

V usage is TRBV20-1 and J usage is TRBJ1-1; unclear D gene. This CDR3 comprises 11 residues. Germline CDR1 is DFQATT and CDR2 is SNEGSKA (reference sequence). Trimming shortened V by 3 bases and J by 1 base, and 3 bases separated the two germline ends. The CDR3 sequence: CSASQNTEAFF. Written as DNA, the CDR3 is TGCAGTGCTAGTCAGAACACTGAAGCTTTCTTT.

The rearrangement uses TRBV29-1 and TRBJ2-5, with D unclear. Between the trimmed V and J ends, which lost 7 bases and 9 bases, there was a span of 18 bases. The length of the CDR3 is 12 residues. Germline CDR1 SQVTM, CDR2 ANQGSEA. The chain's CDR3 is CSGASDLRPQYF. CDR3 bases: TGCAGCGGCGCGTCCGATCTCAGGCCCCAGTACTTC.

V and J are TRBV14 and TRBJ1-2; 8 bases align to TRBD1. The CDR3 has 15 amino acids. Germline CDR1 reads SGHDN; CDR2 reads FVKESK. V dropped 1 base and J dropped 3; count of bases not matched to a gene: 4. The CDR3 DNA follows: TGTGCCAGCAGCCAAGGGACAGGGATCGACTATGGCTACACCTTC. Protein product: CASSQGTGIDYGYTF.

This chain connects TRBV18 to TRBJ2-3; D might be TRBD2 (6 bases). Trimming removed 6 bases at V and 4 bases at J, with 20 bases between. CDR3 length: 16 residues. From germline, CDR1 is KGHSH and CDR2 LQKENI. CDR3 bases: TGTGCCAGCTCCGCCCGGGAGAGCGCAACGTCAGATACGCAGTATTTT. Amino acids: CASSARESATSDTQYF.

The V and J genes are TRBV7-8 and TRBJ1-1, with D unclear. This CDR3 region has 17 residues. Between the trimmed V and J ends, which lost 5 bases and 0 bases, there was a span of 19 bases. CDR1 and CDR2 (germline): SGHVS, FQNEAQ. CDR3 sequence (DNA): TGTGCCAGCAGCGGAGGAGCACGAACTGACTTGAACACTGAAGCTTTCTTT. Protein sequence: CASSGGARTDLNTEAFF.

V gene TRBV6-1 combines with J gene TRBJ1-5; D is unclear. This CDR3 has 15 residues. Germline assignment: CDR1 MNHNS and CDR2 SASEGT. The V end was cut by 6 bases, the J end by 0 bases, with 12 bases between. CDR3 residues: CASRAVTNSNQPQHF. The CDR3, as DNA: TGTGCCAGCAGAGCGGTCACGAATAGCAATCAGCCCCAGCATTTT.

V is TRBV7-6 and J is TRBJ2-6; 8 nucleotides match TRBD1. The CDR3 is made up of 15 amino acids. Per germline, CDR1 SGHVS and CDR2 FNYEAQ. Trimming at V came to 5 bases and at J to 0 bases, leaving 0 bases not matched to a gene. CDR3 region: CASSTGGSGANVLTF. The CDR3 coding sequence is TGTGCCAGCAGCACAGGGGGCTCTGGGGCCAACGTCCTGACTTTC.

J is TRBJ1-4 and V is TRBV11-2; D perhaps matches TRBD1 (6 bases). CDR3 length equals 16 residues. V was clipped by 5 bases and J by 8 bases, with 21 bases between them. CDR1 SGHAT and CDR2 FQNNGV come from the germline V gene. CDR3 residues: CASSPPGRGIIEKLFF. CDR3 nucleotides: TGTGCCAGCAGCCCCCCAGGGAGGGGGATAATCGAAAAACTGTTTTTT.

The chain recombines TRBV19 with TRBJ1-5, with 8 bases fitting TRBD1. CDR3 length equals 12 residues. The trim removed 8 bases at V and 4 bases at J, leaving 1 base unmatched. CDR1 and CDR2 (germline): LNHDA, SQIVND (reference sequence). The CDR3 is CASRTGNQPQHF. The CDR3 coding sequence is TGTGCCAGTCGGACAGGGAATCAGCCCCAGCATTTT. Using reference TRBV19 and TRBJ1-5 for the parts outside the CDR3, the full variable domain is DGGITQSPKYLFRKEGQNVTLSCEQNLNHDAMYWYRQDPGQGLRLIYYSQIVNDFQKGDIAEGYSVSREKKESFPLTVTSAQKNPTAFYLCASRTGNQPQHFGDGTRLSIL.

V and J are TRBV7-9 and TRBJ2-1; 12 positions agree with TRBD2. V dropped 2 bases and J dropped 9; count of bases not matched to a gene: 8. This CDR3 has 16 residues. Looked up from germline, CDR1 is SEHNR and CDR2 is FQNEAQ (reference sequence). CDR3 protein: CASSLSWLAGGAEQFF. The DNA of the CDR3 is TGTGCCAGCAGCTTAAGTTGGCTAGCGGGAGGGGCTGAGCAGTTCTTC.

The chain employs TRBV30 and TRBJ2-7, with D unclear. The ends were cut back, 7 bases at V and 3 bases at J, with 13 bases in the middle. The germline gives CDR1 GTSNPN, CDR2 SVGIG (reference sequence). The CDR3 has 12 residues. The CDR3 nucleotides are TGTGCCTATGATTCAGGTCACTACGAGCAGTACTTC. Protein sequence: CAYDSGHYEQYF.

V is TRBV4-3 and J is TRBJ2-1; 8 bases fit TRBD2. The CDR3 extends over 15 amino acids. Losses at the gene ends were 4 bases for V and 5 bases for J; bases not matched to a gene: 7. The germline CDR1 and CDR2 sequences are LGHNA and YSLEER. CDR3 DNA: TGCGCCAGCAGCCTCGGACTAGCAGTACACAATGAGCAGTTCTTC. It translates to CASSLGLAVHNEQFF.

The V call is TRBV7-2, the J call TRBJ1-2; D possibly corresponds to TRBD1 (6 bases). CDR3 size: 16 residues. The germline V gene has CDR1 SGHTA and CDR2 FQGNSA. Trimming cost V 0 bases and J 4 bases, with 15 bases left between them. CDR3 protein: CASSLARTAERYGYTF. Written as DNA, the CDR3 is TGTGCCAGCAGCTTAGCCCGGACAGCCGAACGCTATGGCTACACCTTC.

The V call is TRBV4-3, the J call TRBJ2-1, with D possibly being TRBD2 (7 bases). The CDR3 totals 15 residues. V lost 0 bases and J 9 bases, leaving 15 bases between the germline ends. Germline CDR1 and CDR2: LGHNA and YSLEER. CDR3 DNA sequence: TGCGCCAGCAGCCAAGAACTAGGGGGGAGGGGTGAGCAGTTCTTC. Amino acids: CASSQELGGRGEQFF.

This sequence joins TRBV5-1 and TRBJ2-7; the D gene is possibly TRBD2 (5 bases). The CDR3 is made up of 16 amino acids. The V end lost 0 bases, the J end lost 2 bases, and 15 bases lay between the germline ends. Germline V CDR1 and CDR2: SGHRS, YFSETQ. This chain's CDR3 is CASSLGGLLIPYEQYF. The CDR3 DNA sequence: TGCGCCAGCAGCTTGGGCGGACTCCTTATCCCCTACGAGCAGTACTTC.

The chain couples TRBV29-1 to TRBJ2-1, with D possibly TRBD1 on 5 matching bases. The V gene lost 4 bases and the J gene lost 7 bases, with 17 bases spanning the gap. The CDR3 totals 14 residues. Germline V gene sequence: CDR1 SQVTM, CDR2 ANQGSEA. CDR3 loop: CSVAQQDGENEQFF. CDR3 nucleotide sequence: TGCAGCGTTGCCCAACAGGACGGTGAGAATGAGCAGTTCTTC.

This rearrangement joins TRBV9 to TRBJ1-1; 8 nucleotides match TRBD1. The CDR3 totals 16 residues. J was trimmed by 0 bases and V by 0 bases; bases with no gene match: 4. The germline V gene has CDR1 SGDLS and CDR2 YYNGEE. CDR3 amino acids: CASSVGTGIMNTEAFF. Here the CDR3 DNA reads TGTGCCAGCAGCGTAGGGACAGGGATCATGAACACTGAAGCTTTCTTT.

CDR3 amino acids: CASSFPSGVSTDTQYF. The CDR3 bases are TGTGCCAGCAGCTTCCCTAGCGGGGTAAGCACAGATACGCAGTATTTT. The chain is built from TRBV7-9 and TRBJ2-3; 9 bases align to TRBD2. The CDR3 runs to 16 residues. Germline values: CDR1 SEHNR, CDR2 FQNEAQ (reference sequence). The V gene end was trimmed by 3 bases and the J gene end by 0 bases; junction bases not matched to a gene: 4.

J is TRBJ2-5 and V is TRBV6-5, with 7 bases identical to TRBD2. TRBJ2-7 explains the end of the DNA better; the J call may be wrong. The CDR3 loop spans 11 amino acids. Germline assignment: CDR1 MNHEY and CDR2 SVGAGI. The CDR3 protein is CATSWGGEQYF. CDR3 nucleotide sequence: TGTGCCACTTCCTGGGGGGGCGAGCAGTACTTC.

The chain uses TRBV29-1 and TRBJ2-1, with 8 bases fitting TRBD2. The CDR3 runs 13 residues. CDR1 is SQVTM, CDR2 ANQGSEA, per germline. Trimming cost V 5 bases and J 5 bases; bases outside gene matches: 5. This CDR3 reads CSVPTSGHNEQFF. CDR3 coding DNA: TGCAGCGTTCCCACTAGCGGCCACAATGAGCAGTTCTTC.

The chain joins TRBV7-9 to TRBJ2-1; TRBD2 aligns across 7 bases. Germline CDR1 and CDR2: SEHNR and FQNEAQ (reference sequence). There are 13 residues in the CDR3. J gave up 8 bases and V 5 bases, and 6 bases lay outside the gene matches. DNA for the CDR3: TGTGCCAGCAGCCCTCAGACTAGCTATGAGCAGTTCTTC. Translating it yields CASSPQTSYEQFF.

The chain employs TRBV7-2 and TRBJ1-2; D remains unclear. This CDR3 has 13 amino acids. V lost 2 bases to trimming and J lost 4 bases, with 8 bases between them. In germline, CDR1 is SGHTA, CDR2 FQGNSA. CDR3 coding DNA: TGTGCCAGCAGCTTATGGGCCCTCTATGGCTACACCTTC. It translates to CASSLWALYGYTF.

The chain uses TRBV18 and TRBJ1-2; no clear D gene. Per the germline V gene, CDR1 is KGHSH and CDR2 is LQKENI. V was trimmed by 0 bases and J by 8 bases, leaving 13 bases between them. The CDR3 consists of 14 residues. This chain's CDR3 is CASSPPGRSWGYTF. The CDR3 DNA is TGTGCCAGCTCACCACCGGGGAGAAGTTGGGGCTACACCTTC.

The rearrangement uses TRBV11-3 and TRBJ1-1; maybe TRBD1 (5 bases). The germline V gene encodes CDR1 SGHNT and CDR2 YENEEA. The CDR3 consists of 14 residues. The germline V and J ends were trimmed by 7 bases and 2 bases, with 14 bases remaining between them. CDR3 DNA sequence: TGTGCCAGCACGCCGATGGGGCCAAACACTGAAGCTTTCTTT. Translation gives CASTPMGPNTEAFF.

The chain has TRBV7-8 and TRBJ2-5; D may be TRBD2 (5 bases). Per the germline V gene, CDR1 is SGHVS and CDR2 is FQNEAQ. The CDR3 covers 14 residues. V lost 4 bases and J 2 bases, leaving 11 bases between the germline ends. The DNA of the CDR3 is TGTGCCAGCAGCTCAACGGGGAATCAAGAGACCCAGTACTTC. It is translated as CASSSTGNQETQYF.

This sequence joins TRBV25-1 and TRBJ2-5; the D is unclear. This CDR3 is 11 amino acids long. CDR1 is MGHDK and CDR2 is SYGVNS in the germline V gene. Trimming cost V 1 base and J 13 bases, with 10 bases left between them. The CDR3 coding sequence is TGTGCCAGCAGTGAATCGGAGAGGTTGTACTTC. Its translation: CASSESERLYF.

The V and J genes are TRBV6-1 and TRBJ1-2, with 7 nucleotides matching TRBD1. This CDR3 comprises 13 residues. From germline, CDR1 is MNHNS and CDR2 SASEGT. The trim removed 11 bases at V and 8 bases at J, leaving 14 bases unmatched. Written as DNA, the CDR3 is TGTGCCGTCGACAGGGACACAACTATAGGCTACACCTTC. This gives the protein CAVDRDTTIGYTF.

This chain uses TRBV9 with TRBJ1-2, with TRBD1 matching over 7 bases. CDR3 size: 16 residues. V shed 4 bases and J 4 bases; nucleotides not matched to a gene: 13. Germline CDR1 is SGDLS and CDR2 is YYNGEE. CDR3 sequence (DNA): TGTGCCAGCAGCCCCCAGGACAGGAAAAACCCCTATGGCTACACCTTC. Translated: CASSPQDRKNPYGYTF.